One sample yielded the 5 T cell receptor beta chains listed below, sequenced in a study of a mutant IDH1 vaccine in newly diagnosed glioma (dated by TCRdb to about 2021). Library preparation was by the immunoSEQ multiplex PCR assay. TCRdb re-hosts the immuneACCESS table, in-frame sequences only. Its copies lack some clones; in the studies checked, an unresolved V gene accounts for under half of them, and the cause for the rest is not known. Present in this sample are under 13,000 clones, approximately 88% of which were seen just once. The biggest ten clones account for 5.2% of the sample. These TCRs are of unknown antigen specificity. The sample's time point label, decoded: week 23, last vaccination. Each vaccine dose, consisting of 300 ug of a 20-mer mutant IDH1 peptide in Montanide, was administered subcutaneously with topical imiquimod. Sample: PBMCs, taken from a glioma patient whose treatment included an IDH1 peptide vaccine. Receptor source: a woman in her 40s with glioma. Some clones in this sample may be carry-over from other donors' samples.

The J gene is TRBJ2-2, the V gene TRBV5-4; no clear D gene. This CDR3 is built from 13 residues. The germline V and J ends were trimmed by 7 bases and 2 bases, with 9 bases remaining between them. Germline lookup yields CDR1 SGHNT and CDR2 YYREEE (reference sequence). Written as DNA, the CDR3 is TGTGCCAGCCGCCAAGAAAACACCGGGGAGCTGTTTTTT. It yields the protein CASRQENTGELFF.

The chain couples TRBV29-1 to TRBJ1-2, with D possibly TRBD1 on 5 matching bases. The CDR3 spans 11 residues. Germline lookup yields CDR1 SQVTM and CDR2 ANQGSEA. V gave up 5 bases and J gave up 7 bases, with 11 bases separating them. The CDR3 nucleotides read TGCAGCGTTCAGGAGGGGTTTGGCTACACCTTC. It translates to CSVQEGFGYTF.

This sequence joins TRBV5-6 and TRBJ1-4; perhaps TRBD1 as D (5 bases). The germline V gene has CDR1 SGHDT and CDR2 YYEEEE. This CDR3 spans 15 amino acids. Between the trimmed V and J ends, which lost 4 bases and 2 bases, there was a span of 12 bases. In DNA, the CDR3 is TGTGCCAGCAGCCGACAGTCTTGGACTAATGAAAAACTGTTTTTT. It translates to CASSRQSWTNEKLFF.

The chain has TRBV7-9 and TRBJ1-2, with 7 bases aligning to TRBD1. This CDR3 comprises 14 residues. The germline CDR1 and CDR2 sequences are SEHNR and FQNEAQ (reference sequence). After removal of 3 bases from V and 8 bases from J, the junction contained 9 bases not matched to a gene. The CDR3 DNA is TGTGCCAGCAGCTTTACTCCTCCGACAGGGGGCTACACCTTC. Protein product: CASSFTPPTGGYTF.

The chain has TRBV29-1 and TRBJ1-1, with D possibly matching TRBD1 (5 bases). V lost 3 bases, J lost 1 base, and 9 bases lay in between. CDR3 length equals 13 residues. Per germline, CDR1 SQVTM and CDR2 ANQGSEA. CDR3 DNA: TGCAGCGTTGATATGGGGGGGAACACTGAAGCTTTCTTT. It encodes CSVDMGGNTEAFF.